This section outlines one TCR beta chain sequence together with its context. Its antigen is unidentified. Sequence data for DNA of cultured CD4+ T cells were generated by the Oncomine TCR Beta short-read assay. TCRdb redid the calling of the PCR reads with MiXCR, one entry per CDR3 protein. The table shows roughly 20,000 distinct CDR3 sequences, with around 52% occurring only once. The data belong to a study of vaccination and CD4 T cells after COVID-19. As for the study in general: Convalescent patients gave post-COVID blood a median roughly 96 days post-diagnosis, range 35 to 161. Control cultures were given a CEFX pool, an HIV-1 Nef pool, or no peptide. Study-level results: The authors studied relatively few convalescent patients and analyzed no early post-infection timepoints.

The germline CDR1 and CDR2 sequences are LNHDA and SQIVND (reference sequence). V dropped 2 bases and J dropped 3 bases, with 10 bases sitting between them. This CDR3 has 14 amino acids. Treatment specified: roughly 10-day PBMC culture with coronavirus spike peptide pools or control peptides (ViraFEST assay). Days 3 and 7 were when half the medium was replaced with fresh IL-2 medium. The chain recombines TRBV19 with TRBJ1-1, with D possibly being TRBD1 (6 bases). The sequence derives from a human donor who had recovered from COVID-19. Sequenced: CD4+ T cells from blood, cultured in vitro. The chain's CDR3 is CASSIRGGDTEAFF. CDR3 DNA: TGTGCCAGTAGTATAAGGGGGGGAGACACTGAAGCTTTCTTT.